Listed below are T cell receptor beta chains from one sample, sequenced in a study of cytomegalovirus exposure and HLA in healthy donors. Sequencing used immunoSEQ multiplex PCR; TCRdb keeps in-frame clones, though not all of them. Altogether over 120,000 clones are present, approximately 79% being singletons, with the ten largest covering 3.5% to 5%. The material sequenced was PBMCs. These receptor sequences come from a man younger than 35 in good health and CMV-seropositive. The CDR3 runs from the conserved cysteine through the conserved F or W. D genes are given only for firm matches. Size values are once, few and many counts, or a class for expanded clones, and some rows have none.

size	V	J	D	DNA	CDR3
NA	TRBV28	TRBJ2-5	NA	TGTGCCAGCAGTCCGTCGCTCCCCCGGCAGTACTTC	CASSPSLPRQYF
NA	TRBV7-8	TRBJ2-7	NA	TGTGCCAGCAGCCCCCTGTACAACCCCTACGAGCAGTACTTC	CASSPLYNPYEQYF
NA	TRBV14	TRBJ2-3	NA	TGTGCCAGCAGCCAATTCGCACGGTTAGATACGCAGTATTTT	CASSQFARLDTQYF
NA	TRBV9	TRBJ2-3	NA	TGTGCCAGCAGCGCCTCAGGGAAGGCGCAGTATTTT	CASSASGKAQYF
NA	TRBV5-4	TRBJ1-2	NA	TGTGCCAGCAGCTTGTCTGCAGGGGTCAGCGGCTACACCTTC	CASSLSAGVSGYTF
NA	TRBV30	TRBJ2-3	TRBD2	TGTGCCTGGAGTGTAGCGGGAACGACAGATACGCAGTATTTT	CAWSVAGTTDTQYF
NA	TRBV6-6	TRBJ1-2	NA	TGTGCCAGCAGTGGACCGGGAGAGGGCTACACCTTC	CASSGPGEGYTF
NA	TRBV28	TRBJ2-2	NA	TGTGCCAGCAGTTTAGGGGATGGGGGGTATGGCACCGGGGAGCTGTTTTTT	CASSLGDGGYGTGELFF
few	TRBV2	TRBJ1-2	NA	TGTGCCAGCAGTCTAGGACAGAGATATGGCTACACCTTC	CASSLGQRYGYTF
once	TRBV7-9	TRBJ1-1	NA	TGTGCCAGCAGCCTACAGTACACTGAAGCTTTCTTT	CASSLQYTEAFF
NA	TRBV5-4	TRBJ1-5	TRBD1	TGTGCCAGCAGCTCCGGGACAGGGGGCATGAATCAGCCCCAGCATTTT	CASSSGTGGMNQPQHF
NA	TRBV29-1	TRBJ2-2	TRBD2	TGCAGCGTTGGGGCTGGGTCTAGCGGGTTTATGGGGGAGCTGTTTTTT	CSVGAGSSGFMGELFF
NA	TRBV5-6	TRBJ2-7	TRBD1	TGTGCCAGCAGTTGGGACAGCTCCTACGAGCAGTACTTC	CASSWDSSYEQYF
NA	TRBV10-3	TRBJ2-7	TRBD2	TGTGCCATCAGTGAGCCGGCGGGAGATGTAAACGAGCAGTACTTC	CAISEPAGDVNEQYF
few	TRBV4-2	TRBJ2-1	TRBD2	TGTGCCAGCAGCAGGGGAGGTCCGGCGGGAGGGTACAATGAGCAGTTCTTC	CASSRGGPAGGYNEQFF
NA	TRBV6-5	TRBJ2-7	NA	TGTGCCAGCAGTTACGAAACCGGGACACCCTTTCAAGAGCAGTACTTC	CASSYETGTPFQEQYF
NA	TRBV14	TRBJ2-7	TRBD1	TGTGCCAGCAGCCAAGAGACGGGACAGTTCTACGAGCAGTACTTC	CASSQETGQFYEQYF
NA	TRBV7-9	TRBJ1-2	TRBD1	TGTGCCAGCAGGCCCGACAGGGGCGGCTACACCTTC	CASRPDRGGYTF
NA	TRBV6-5	TRBJ1-6	TRBD1	TGTGCCAGCACTTCAGGGGGACGGAATTCACCCCTCCACTTT	CASTSGGRNSPLHF
NA	TRBV25-1	TRBJ2-6	NA	TGTGCCAGCACCAAAAAAAGAACTCTAAACTCTGGGGCCAACGTCCTGACTTTC	CASTKKRTLNSGANVLTF
NA	TRBV5-1	TRBJ1-2	NA	TGCGCCAGCAGCCCGCAGGGCAGTCCTTATGGCTACACCTTC	CASSPQGSPYGYTF
NA	TRBV19	TRBJ2-2	NA	TGTGCCAGTAGTTCCCAATACACCGGGGAGCTGTTTTTT	CASSSQYTGELFF
few	TRBV28	TRBJ2-5	TRBD1	TGTGCCAGCAGTGAAAGAGGGACAGACCAAGAGACCCAGTACTTC	CASSERGTDQETQYF
few	TRBV28	TRBJ2-5	NA	TGTGCCAGCCACGAGGGGGGGCGAGAGACCCAGTACTTC	CASHEGGRETQYF
NA	TRBV11-1	TRBJ2-7	TRBD1	TGTGCCAGCAGCCCCGGCGGGGACAGGGACCACGAGCAGTACTTC	CASSPGGDRDHEQYF
NA	TRBV15	TRBJ2-4	TRBD1	TGTGCCACCAGCGGACAGGGCCGGGCCATTCAGTACTTC	CATSGQGRAIQYF
NA	TRBV11-2	TRBJ1-5	NA	TGTGCCAGCAGCTTGGGGAGTGGCGGGGGCAATCAGCCCCAGCATTTT	CASSLGSGGGNQPQHF
few	TRBV6-6	TRBJ2-5	NA	TGTGCCAGCACGAACACCCAAGTGGAAGAGACCCAGTACTTC	CASTNTQVEETQYF
NA	TRBV5-5	TRBJ1-5	NA	TGTGCCAGCAGCCAGTCAGGGAATAGCAATCAGCCCCAGCATTTT	CASSQSGNSNQPQHF
NA	TRBV19	TRBJ1-2	NA	TGTGCCAGTAGGATCCGACAAGACCCCTATGGCTACACCTTC	CASRIRQDPYGYTF
NA	TRBV7-8	TRBJ2-2	TRBD1	TGTGCCAGCAGCACCTGGACCAGGGGGTCCGGGGAGCTGTTTTTT	CASSTWTRGSGELFF
NA	TRBV18	TRBJ1-2	TRBD1	TGTGCCAGCTCACCAACAGGGGGCCCCGATGGCTACACCTTC	CASSPTGGPDGYTF
NA	TRBV6-5	TRBJ2-7	TRBD2	TGTGCCAGCAGTTACTCGACTAGCGGGGCCTCCTACGAGCAGTACTTC	CASSYSTSGASYEQYF
NA	TRBV27	TRBJ2-3	TRBD2	TGTGCCAGCAGGGGACTAGCGGCGCAGTATTTT	CASRGLAAQYF
NA	TRBV11-2	TRBJ2-4	NA	TGTGCCAGCAGCTTAGTCAGTGTAGCCAAAAACATTCAGTACTTC	CASSLVSVAKNIQYF
NA	TRBV5-1	TRBJ2-3	TRBD2	TGCGCCAGCAGCTTGGCGGCGCCTAGCGGGGGCACAGATACGCAGTATTTT	CASSLAAPSGGTDTQYF
NA	TRBV12-5	TRBJ2-1	TRBD2	TGTGCTAGTGGGCCCACTAGCGGGGGAATCACTGAGCAGTTCTTC	CASGPTSGGITEQFF
once	TRBV27	TRBJ2-7	NA	TGTGCCAGCAGTTTATCAGCGGAAAACCTTTACGAGCAGTACTTC	CASSLSAENLYEQYF
once	TRBV18	TRBJ1-6	NA	TGTGCCAGCTCACCAGGGGAGGAGTCACCCCTCCACTTT	CASSPGEESPLHF
NA	TRBV19	TRBJ1-5	NA	TGTGCCAGTAGTATAGATCAGGAGGGGTTTCAGCCCCAGCATTTT	CASSIDQEGFQPQHF
few	TRBV18	TRBJ2-7	NA	TGTGCCAGCTCACCCGTGGAGGCGGGAGAGCAGTACTTC	CASSPVEAGEQYF
few	TRBV9	TRBJ2-5	NA	TGTGCCAGCAGCGTTTCACAGGGGGGGAAAAACCAAGAGACCCAGTACTTC	CASSVSQGGKNQETQYF
NA	TRBV2	TRBJ2-7	TRBD1	TGTGCCAGCAGACCCTCACCGGGACAGGGGGCTTACGAGCAGTACTTC	CASRPSPGQGAYEQYF
NA	TRBV5-1	TRBJ1-3	TRBD1	TGCGCCAGCAGCGTCGACAGGGGGGGAAACACCATATATTTT	CASSVDRGGNTIYF
NA	TRBV4-3	TRBJ1-6	TRBD1	TGCGCCAGCAGCCCCGGACAGGGGAGATCACCCCTCCACTTT	CASSPGQGRSPLHF
NA	TRBV11-1	TRBJ1-1	NA	TGTGCCAGCACGAAGGTAGGGGCTGAAGCTTTCTTT	CASTKVGAEAFF
NA	TRBV9	TRBJ2-5	TRBD2	TGTGCCAGCAGCGTGGGCGGGGGGCGACAAGAGACCCAGTACTTC	CASSVGGGRQETQYF
NA	TRBV27	TRBJ1-2	NA	TGTGCCAGCAGACCTCTCCCACGCACTCACTATGGCTACACCTTC	CASRPLPRTHYGYTF
once	TRBV2	TRBJ1-5	TRBD1	TGTGCCAGCAGCCCGGGACAGGGCAATCAGCCCCAGCATTTT	CASSPGQGNQPQHF
NA	TRBV29-1	TRBJ2-3	TRBD2	TGCAGCGTCAGAAGGCTAGCGGGGAGCACAGATACGCAGTATTTT	CSVRRLAGSTDTQYF
NA	TRBV28	TRBJ1-5	NA	TGTGCCAGCACCCAGGGAGGGGATGATCAGCCCCAGCATTTT	CASTQGGDDQPQHF
NA	TRBV2	TRBJ1-4	NA	TGTGCCAGCAGTTCTCTTTCGAATGAAAAACTGTTTTTT	CASSSLSNEKLFF
NA	TRBV7-9	TRBJ1-2	NA	TGTGCCAGCAGCTTAATGGGGGGTGACTATGGCTACACCTTC	CASSLMGGDYGYTF
NA	TRBV29-1	TRBJ2-1	NA	TGCAGCGCCCTTTGGGCAACTGAGCAGTTCTTC	CSALWATEQFF